The 31 T cell receptor beta chains in this list originate from one sample, sequenced in a study of blood T cell repertoires in COVID-19. Profiling relied on immunoSEQ multiplex PCR, and the TCRdb table lists in-frame clones only, not all of them. This table holds approximately 190,000 clones, more than 70% found once. The sequencing input was peripheral blood. Receptors originate from a woman between 40 and 55 years old who had recovered from COVID-19.

The gene calls are TRBV6-5 and TRBJ1-2; D remains ambiguous. Germline lookup yields CDR1 MNHEY and CDR2 SVGAGI. V gave up 0 bases and J gave up 2 bases, with 7 bases separating them. CDR3 length equals 14 residues. CDR3 protein: CASSYSGSNYGYTF. CDR3 DNA sequence: TGTGCCAGCAGTTACTCAGGGAGCAACTATGGCTACACCTTC.

The V and J genes are TRBV11-2 and TRBJ2-7; no reliable D call. Deletions cut 1 base from V and 3 bases from J, with 13 bases between. The CDR3 is 15 amino acids. Germline-derived CDR1 and CDR2 are SGHAT and FQNNGV. In DNA form, the CDR3 reads TGTGCCAGCAGCTTAGGGCCCGATCGTCGCTACGAGCAGTACTTC. Its translation is CASSLGPDRRYEQYF.

Only a few counts were recorded for this clone. The chain recombines TRBV5-6 with TRBJ1-4, with D possibly being TRBD1 (6 bases). The germline V gene encodes CDR1 SGHDT and CDR2 YYEEEE. V was shortened by 4 bases and J by 6 bases, with 13 bases between the two germline ends. This CDR3 has 14 amino acids. In DNA, the CDR3 is TGTGCCAGCAGCCTGGGACAACTAGATGAAAAACTGTTTTTT. It specifies CASSLGQLDEKLFF.

This chain uses TRBV5-4 with TRBJ1-5; 7 bases align to TRBD1. Trimming took 5 bases from V and 3 from J; bases not matched to a gene: 11. Germline CDR1 is SGHNT and CDR2 is YYREEE (reference sequence). CDR3 length: 16 amino acids. The chain's CDR3 is CASSPHRGYINQPQHF. CDR3 in DNA: TGTGCCAGCAGTCCACACAGGGGATATATCAATCAGCCCCAGCATTTT.

This chain connects TRBV6-5 to TRBJ2-1; weak D call: TRBD1 (6 bases). This CDR3 region has 13 residues. Trimming left V 8 bases short and J 3 bases short, with 11 bases between. In germline, CDR1 is MNHEY, CDR2 SVGAGI. This CDR3 reads CASQTQGYNEQFF. The CDR3 region has the DNA TGTGCCAGCCAAACACAGGGCTACAATGAGCAGTTCTTC.

The J gene is TRBJ1-2, the V gene TRBV6-2 or TRBV6-3; TRBD1 matches at 8 bases. This CDR3 has 17 amino acids. The junction had 12 bases not matched to a gene; V was cut back by 2 bases and J by 4 bases. Germline V gives CDR1 MNHEY, CDR2 SVGEGT. In DNA, the CDR3 is TGTGCCAGCAGTTACGACCCCAGGGGGCGCATCGGCTATGGCTACACCTTC. Translation gives CASSYDPRGRIGYGYTF.

The chain joins TRBV19 to TRBJ2-2, with 8 nucleotides matching TRBD2. The V and J ends lost 6 bases and 6 bases, in that order; junction bases with no gene match: 6. This CDR3 comprises 14 residues. Germline lookup yields CDR1 LNHDA and CDR2 SQIVND (reference sequence). The CDR3 region is CASRREAGAGELFF. The DNA of the CDR3 is TGTGCCAGTAGGCGGGAGGCCGGGGCCGGGGAGCTGTTTTTT.

For this clone: An end of the junction does not agree with germline; a read error may underlie this. The same CDR3 arises from other DNA sequences in this sample as well. The V gene is TRBV5-4, the J gene TRBJ2-3; 11 nucleotides align to TRBD2. CDR3 length: 16 amino acids. Germline V gives CDR1 SGHNT, CDR2 YYREEE (reference sequence). CDR3 nucleotide sequence: TGTGCCAGCAGCTTGGCACTAGCGGGGGACACAGATACACAGTATTTT. This encodes CASSLALAGDTDTQYF.

The genes are TRBV7-2 and TRBJ2-3, with D possibly being TRBD2 (6 bases). The V gene lost 5 bases and the J gene lost 0 bases, with 18 bases spanning the gap. The germline CDR1 and CDR2 sequences are SGHTA and FQGNSA. The CDR3 sequence is 17 residues long. Here the CDR3 reads CASSPQGGTSSTDTQYF. The CDR3 DNA reads TGTGCCAGCAGCCCTCAAGGCGGGACTTCCAGCACAGATACGCAGTATTTT.

V and J are TRBV4-2 and TRBJ1-4, with a tentative D call TRBD1 (5 bases). Trimming removed 4 bases at V and 0 bases at J, with 21 bases between. There are 19 residues in the CDR3. Germline assignment: CDR1 LGHNA and CDR2 YNFKEQ. The CDR3 protein is CASSLQSDISLATNEKLFF. CDR3 nucleotide sequence: TGTGCCAGCAGCCTCCAATCGGACATCAGCCTAGCAACTAATGAAAAACTGTTTTTT.

This clone has only one observation. The chain combines TRBV29-1 with TRBJ1-1; D is unclear. V was clipped by 5 bases and J by 1 base, with 8 bases between them. The length of the CDR3 is 12 residues. Per germline, CDR1 SQVTM and CDR2 ANQGSEA. The CDR3 loop is CSVYPGNTEAFF. The CDR3 nucleotides read TGCAGCGTTTACCCCGGGAACACTGAAGCTTTCTTT.

The chain combines TRBV6-5 with TRBJ1-1, with a possible D match to TRBD1 (6 bases). Germline assignment: CDR1 MNHEY and CDR2 SVGAGI. The CDR3 loop spans 13 amino acids. V dropped 4 bases and J dropped 6 bases, with 12 bases sitting between them. The CDR3 loop reads CASSWRGGAEAFF. CDR3 nucleotide sequence: TGTGCCAGCAGTTGGAGAGGGGGAGCTGAAGCTTTCTTT.

The chain is built from TRBV19 and TRBJ2-7, with 15 bases lining up with TRBD2. Looked up from germline, CDR1 is LNHDA and CDR2 is SQIVND (reference sequence). Losses at the gene ends were 6 bases for V and 4 bases for J; bases not matched to a gene: 7. The CDR3 has 16 residues. CDR3 loop: CASSRRTSGRGYEQYF. The CDR3 DNA sequence: TGTGCCAGTAGCCGTCGGACTAGCGGGAGGGGTTACGAGCAGTACTTC.

The rearrangement links TRBV7-2 to TRBJ2-2; possibly TRBD2 for D (5 bases). Germline CDR1 SGHTA, CDR2 FQGNSA. This CDR3 contains 17 residues. Trimming pared 3 bases from V and 0 bases from J, leaving 14 bases between. DNA for the CDR3: TGTGCCAGCAGCTTTTACATGAGGGTACCGAACACCGGGGAGCTGTTTTTT. Protein sequence: CASSFYMRVPNTGELFF.

The J gene is TRBJ1-1, the V gene TRBV6-5; a possible D gene is TRBD1 (6 bases). The germline gives CDR1 MNHEY, CDR2 SVGAGI. The CDR3 length is 15 residues. V was trimmed by 0 bases and J by 2 bases, leaving 10 bases between them. This CDR3 reads CASSYSDSYNTEAFF. The CDR3 nucleotides are TGTGCCAGCAGTTACTCGGACAGTTATAACACTGAAGCTTTCTTT.

In DNA, the CDR3 is TGTGCCAGCAGTTACTCCTGGACAGGGATCGCAGAGACCCAGTACTTC. Residues: CASSYSWTGIAETQYF. This chain uses TRBV6-2 or TRBV6-3 with TRBJ2-5; 8 bases are shared with TRBD1. CDR1 is MNHEY, CDR2 SVGEGT, per germline. The CDR3 has 16 residues. V trimming: 0 bases; J trimming: 4 bases; junction bases outside the gene matches: 7.

The chain is built from TRBV4-3 and TRBJ2-5, with D possibly being TRBD2 (5 bases). V gave up 1 base and J gave up 4 bases, with 13 bases separating them. Per germline, CDR1 LGHNA and CDR2 YSLEER. The CDR3 totals 15 residues. The CDR3 loop is CASSQGRRAGETQYF. The CDR3 region has the DNA TGCGCCAGCAGCCAAGGACGACGCGCGGGAGAGACCCAGTACTTC.

This clone was detected only a few times. This sequence joins TRBV3-1 (or the pseudogene TRBV3-2) and TRBJ1-2, with D maybe TRBD1 (6 bases). Germline V gene data show CDR1 as LGHDT and CDR2 as YNNKEL (reference sequence). The CDR3 extends over 13 amino acids. V was trimmed by 1 base and J by 8 bases, leaving 11 bases between them. CDR3 protein: CASSQGRTGGYTF. The DNA for the CDR3 is TGTGCCAGCAGCCAAGGTCGAACAGGGGGCTACACCTTC.

This clone was counted only a few times. The rearrangement joins TRBV6-2 or TRBV6-3 to TRBJ2-5; D is unclear. The CDR3 totals 15 residues. CDR1 MNHEY and CDR2 SVGEGT come from the germline V gene. Trimming took 0 bases from V and 2 from J, leaving 10 bases between them. CDR3 in amino acids: CASSYSNSDQETQYF. The CDR3 DNA reads TGTGCCAGCAGTTACTCGAACAGTGATCAAGAGACCCAGTACTTC.

The CDR3 coding sequence is TGTGCCAGCTTGAGGGGGAGCGAGACCTACGAGCAGTACTTC. Translation: CASLRGSETYEQYF. V and J are TRBV18 and TRBJ2-7, with D possibly matching TRBD1 (6 bases). V was cut by 7 bases and J by 2 bases, with 15 bases left in between. CDR3 length equals 14 residues. The V gene's germline CDR1 is KGHSH and CDR2 LQKENI.

Points on this clone: Other DNA sequences in the sample encode the same CDR3. The genes are TRBV30 and TRBJ1-1; tentative D call: TRBD1 (5 bases). Looked up from germline, CDR1 is GTSNPN and CDR2 is SVGIG (reference sequence). The CDR3 spans 13 residues. Trimming cost V 2 bases and J 1 base, with 8 bases left between them. The chain's CDR3 is CAWSLQENTEAFF. The CDR3 DNA sequence: TGTGCCTGGAGTTTACAGGAGAACACTGAAGCTTTCTTT.

CDR3 amino acids: CASSLGTGGETQYF. The CDR3 region has the DNA TGTGCCAGCAGCTTGGGGACAGGGGGGGAGACCCAGTACTTC. The chain has TRBV7-2 and TRBJ2-5; TRBD1 matches at 11 bases. Germline lookup yields CDR1 SGHTA and CDR2 FQGNSA. Germline trimming cut 3 bases from V and 5 bases from J; bases unmatched to any gene: 2. This CDR3 comprises 14 residues.

The chain is built from TRBV4-1 and TRBJ2-7; TRBD1 matches 8 bases. Germline CDR1 and CDR2: MGHRA and YSYEKL. V trimming: 4 bases; J trimming: 3 bases; junction bases outside the gene matches: 8. This CDR3 is built from 15 residues. CDR3 sequence reads: CASSRDRDRSYEQYF. Written as DNA, the CDR3 is TGCGCCAGCAGCCGAGACCGGGACAGGAGCTACGAGCAGTACTTC.

The chain employs TRBV18 and TRBJ2-3; D may be TRBD2 (5 bases). From germline, CDR1 is KGHSH and CDR2 LQKENI. Trimming shortened V by 3 bases and J by 0 bases, and 13 bases separated the two germline ends. CDR3 length: 16 amino acids. The CDR3 sequence: CASSPGVKSSTDTQYF. The CDR3 coding sequence is TGTGCCAGCTCACCCGGGGTCAAATCTAGCACAGATACGCAGTATTTT.

This clone was found a few times. One end of the junction varies from germline; a read error may be responsible. The chain couples TRBV19 to TRBJ1-1; TRBD1 might be the D (6 bases). Germline assignment: CDR1 LNHDA and CDR2 SQIVND (reference sequence). There are 15 residues in the CDR3. For the CDR3, the DNA is TGTGCCAGTAGTACATGGGACATATTGAAAACTGAAGCTTTCTTT. This codes for CASSTWDILKTEAFF.

The CDR3 region has the DNA TGTGCCTGGATACGGGGGGCGGGTACCGGGGAGCTGTTTTTT. As protein: CAWIRGAGTGELFF. The chain joins TRBV30 to TRBJ2-2; tentative D call: TRBD2 (7 bases). V was trimmed by 4 bases and J by 5 bases, leaving 14 bases between them. Germline V gives CDR1 GTSNPN, CDR2 SVGIG (reference sequence). The CDR3 has 14 residues.

The genes are TRBV4-3 and TRBJ2-5; 14 bases match TRBD2. This CDR3 has 20 residues. Trimming took 1 base from V and 1 from J; bases not matched to a gene: 11. In germline, CDR1 is LGHNA, CDR2 YSLEER. CDR3 residues: CASSQGPRLAGGLTQETQYF. The CDR3 nucleotides read TGCGCCAGCAGCCAAGGGCCAAGACTAGCGGGAGGGCTCACCCAAGAGACCCAGTACTTC.

This chain connects TRBV2 to TRBJ1-5, with TRBD1 as a possible D gene (6 bases). The V gene lost 4 bases and the J gene lost 3 bases, with 10 bases spanning the gap. CDR1 and CDR2 from the germline V gene are SNHLY and FYNNEI. The CDR3 is 14 amino acids. CDR3 sequence: CASSVGGPNQPQHF. CDR3 in DNA: TGTGCCAGCAGTGTGGGGGGGCCCAATCAGCCCCAGCATTTT.

The table lists this clone with a few counts. The gene calls are TRBV28 and TRBJ2-6; D might be TRBD1 (6 bases). This CDR3 contains 17 residues. Germline lookup yields CDR1 MDHEN and CDR2 SYDVKM. The V gene lost 5 bases and the J gene lost 2 bases, with 16 bases spanning the gap. CDR3 in DNA: TGTGCCAGCAGTCAGACAGGTCTCGGTACTGGGGCCAACGTCCTGACTTTC. Translating it yields CASSQTGLGTGANVLTF.

The chain couples TRBV7-2 to TRBJ1-1, with a weak D call TRBD1 (6 bases). CDR1 is SGHTA and CDR2 is FQGNSA in the germline V gene. CDR3 length: 13 residues. Trimming stripped 5 bases from V and 6 bases from J, with 13 bases between. The CDR3 reads CASSRTVQPEAFF. The CDR3, as DNA: TGTGCCAGCAGCAGGACAGTGCAACCTGAAGCTTTCTTT.

This rearrangement joins TRBV18 to TRBJ1-1; TRBD1 matches at 9 bases. The CDR3 spans 15 residues. Germline lookup yields CDR1 KGHSH and CDR2 LQKENI. The junction had 4 bases not matched to a gene; V was cut back by 4 bases and J by 1 base. CDR3 in DNA: TGTGCCAGCTCACTGTGGACAGGGGCGAACACTGAAGCTTTCTTT. Protein product: CASSLWTGANTEAFF. Full variable domain (remainder filled in from reference TRBV18 and TRBJ1-1): NAGVMQNPRHLVRRRGQEARLRCSPMKGHSHVYWYRQLPEEGLKFMVYLQKENIIDESGMPKERFSAEFPKEGPSILRIQQVVRGDSAAYFCASSLWTGANTEAFFGQGTRLTVV.